Presented here are 26 T cell receptor beta chains from one specimen sequenced in a study of early T cells in non-severe SARS-CoV-2 infection. TCRdb recomputed calls from the 5' RACE reads with MiXCR, one row per CDR3 protein. The sample records approximately 70,000 distinct CDR3 sequences, around 5% being singletons. Material: whole blood, obtained at baseline. The receptors stem from an adult who was a healthcare worker with PCR-confirmed SARS-CoV-2 infection or an uninfected control (not recorded which).

This clonotype was observed many times. V is TRBV29-1 and J is TRBJ2-1, with TRBD1 matching 9 bases. The ends lost 3 bases at V and 10 bases at J; junction bases unmatched: 4. Per germline, CDR1 SQVTM and CDR2 ANQGSEA. There are 12 residues in the CDR3. CDR3 coding DNA: TGCAGCGTTGACCCGGACAGGGGAGAGCAGTTCTTC. It specifies CSVDPDRGEQFF.

This clonotype was counted ten times or more. The chain couples TRBV5-1 to TRBJ2-7; 7 nucleotides match TRBD2. The CDR3 runs 16 residues. V was clipped by 0 bases and J by 1 base; unmatched bases: 7. From germline, CDR1 is SGHRS and CDR2 YFSETQ. This CDR3 is CASSLEGTSVSYEQYF. The CDR3 DNA follows: TGCGCCAGCAGCTTGGAGGGCACTAGCGTATCCTACGAGCAGTACTTC.

This clonotype was observed a few times. The chain is built from TRBV11-2 and TRBJ1-2; no firm D call. Germline V gene lookup returns CDR1 SGHAT and CDR2 FQNNGV. CDR3 length: 13 residues. The germline V and J ends were trimmed by 3 bases and 6 bases, with 11 bases remaining between them. DNA for the CDR3: TGTGCCAGCAGCTTGAGACGTACGGATGGCTACACCTTC. Translated, it gives CASSLRRTDGYTF.

In its sample, this clonotype was seen many times. V gene TRBV20-1 combines with J gene TRBJ2-1; perhaps TRBD2 as D (5 bases). CDR1 is DFQATT and CDR2 is SNEGSKA in the germline V gene (reference sequence). CDR3 length: 15 amino acids. V was pared by 3 bases and J by 3 bases, with 15 bases between. The CDR3 DNA follows: TGCAGTGCTAGGTTTCGTGGCGGGCGCTACAATGAGCAGTTCTTC. It encodes CSARFRGGRYNEQFF.

This clonotype appeared many times. V and J are TRBV7-9 and TRBJ1-1; 9 bases align to TRBD1. Germline V gene sequence: CDR1 SEHNR, CDR2 FQNEAQ (reference sequence). CDR3 length equals 15 residues. J gave up 3 bases and V 5 bases, and 7 bases lay outside the gene matches. The CDR3 sequence is CASSPRTGADTEAFF. The CDR3 DNA follows: TGTGCCAGCAGCCCCCGGACAGGGGCGGACACTGAAGCTTTCTTT.

This clonotype was seen a handful of times. The chain couples TRBV7-6 to TRBJ2-5; the D is unclear. This CDR3 is built from 13 residues. Trimming took off 1 base at V and 4 bases at J, with 7 bases between the two ends. CDR1 and CDR2 from the germline V gene are SGHVS and FNYEAQ. The DNA for the CDR3 is TGTGCCAGCAGCTTAGGTTTGAGAGAGACCCAGTACTTC. The encoded protein is CASSLGLRETQYF.

This clonotype was picked up a small number of times. V gene TRBV27 combines with J gene TRBJ1-2; D perhaps matches TRBD1 (6 bases). CDR1 MNHEY and CDR2 SMNVEV come from the germline V gene (reference sequence). V lost 5 bases to trimming and J lost 4 bases, with 17 bases between them. The length of the CDR3 is 15 residues. CDR3 nucleotide sequence: TGTGCCAGCAGTCCGTTGAACAGGGTGAGCTATGGCTACACCTTC. Protein product: CASSPLNRVSYGYTF.

This clonotype was found many times. The chain couples TRBV20-1 to TRBJ1-5; tentatively, D is TRBD1 (5 bases). CDR1 DFQATT and CDR2 SNEGSKA come from the germline V gene (reference sequence). CDR3 length equals 17 residues. V lost 2 bases and J lost 0, with 17 bases in between. CDR3 residues: CSARPARAYGSNQPQHF. The CDR3 nucleotides read TGCAGTGCTAGACCGGCCAGGGCTTACGGTAGCAATCAGCCCCAGCATTTT.

The J gene is TRBJ1-1, the V gene TRBV2; D gene uncertain. Trimming took off 10 bases at V and 0 bases at J, with 12 bases between the two ends. Germline assignment: CDR1 SNHLY and CDR2 FYNNEI. The CDR3 extends over 13 amino acids. The CDR3 protein is CATEILMNTEAFF. The DNA for the CDR3 is TGTGCCACCGAGATACTAATGAACACTGAAGCTTTCTTT.

V and J are TRBV2 and TRBJ2-7, with 12 positions matching TRBD2. Germline V gene sequence: CDR1 SNHLY, CDR2 FYNNEI. The CDR3 runs 15 residues. Trimming cost V 3 bases and J 0 bases; bases outside gene matches: 0. The CDR3 DNA sequence: TGTGCCAGCAGTGAGACTAGCGGGAGCTCCTACGAGCAGTACTTC. It codes for CASSETSGSSYEQYF.

The rearrangement links TRBV6-6 to TRBJ2-7, with 7 bases that match TRBD2. J gave up 0 bases and V 6 bases, and 8 bases lay outside the gene matches. The CDR3 loop spans 15 amino acids. CDR1 and CDR2 from the germline V gene are MNHNY and SVGAGI (reference sequence). The CDR3 DNA sequence: TGTGCCAGCAGGGATCCGGGCGGGAGCTCCTACGAGCAGTACTTC. This sequence encodes CASRDPGGSSYEQYF.

This clonotype was detected ten times or more. The rearrangement uses TRBV19 and TRBJ2-1; the match to TRBD2 covers 15 bases. The germline CDR1 and CDR2 sequences are LNHDA and SQIVND (reference sequence). The junction had 6 bases not matched to a gene; V was cut back by 8 bases and J by 7 bases. This CDR3 contains 15 residues. The CDR3 DNA reads as TGTGCCAGTTTTGGACTAGCGGGAGGGAGAAATGAGCAGTTCTTC. This translates into CASFGLAGGRNEQFF.

This clonotype has ten or more counts. V usage is TRBV12-3 or TRBV12-4 and J usage is TRBJ1-1; D is undetermined. The CDR3 extends over 13 amino acids. V lost 3 bases and J 3 bases, leaving 8 bases between the germline ends. The CDR3 spells CASSFQEDTEAFF. The CDR3, as DNA: TGTGCCAGCAGTTTCCAGGAGGACACTGAAGCTTTCTTT.

This clonotype was picked up many times. V usage is TRBV18 and J usage is TRBJ2-7; D not certain. The length of the CDR3 is 15 residues. Per germline, CDR1 KGHSH and CDR2 LQKENI. The ends were cut back, 3 bases at V and 4 bases at J, with 16 bases in the middle. CDR3 coding DNA: TGTGCCAGCTCACCTAAAAGTGGGATCAGATACGAGCAGTACTTC. Its translation is CASSPKSGIRYEQYF. Complete variable domain (other parts from reference TRBV18 and TRBJ2-7): NAGVMQNPRHLVRRRGQEARLRCSPMKGHSHVYWYRQLPEEGLKFMVYLQKENIIDESGMPKERFSAEFPKEGPSILRIQQVVRGDSAAYFCASSPKSGIRYEQYFGPGTRLTVT.

The chain is built from TRBV5-6 and TRBJ2-3, with 9 bases identical to TRBD2. This CDR3 region has 19 residues. V trimming: 2 bases; J trimming: 0 bases; junction bases outside the gene matches: 13. Looked up from germline, CDR1 is SGHDT and CDR2 is YYEEEE. Written as DNA, the CDR3 is TGTGCCAGCAGCTTCGGATATGCGGGAGGGAGCTCTAGCACAGATACGCAGTATTTT. Protein product: CASSFGYAGGSSSTDTQYF.

The table lists this clonotype with many counts. The chain carries TRBV2 and TRBJ2-7; 8 bases align to TRBD1. Germline CDR1 is SNHLY and CDR2 is FYNNEI. The V gene end was trimmed by 6 bases and the J gene end by 5 bases; junction bases not matched to a gene: 9. This CDR3 spans 14 amino acids. The CDR3 DNA reads as TGTGCCAGCAGCCGGACAGGGAGTAGCCACGAGCAGTACTTC. Protein sequence: CASSRTGSSHEQYF.

This clonotype was seen ten or more times. The chain couples TRBV5-1 to TRBJ2-3; 7 nucleotides match TRBD2. The CDR3 runs to 14 residues. V dropped 7 bases and J dropped 2; count of bases not matched to a gene: 7. Germline V gene sequence: CDR1 SGHRS, CDR2 YFSETQ. The CDR3 sequence is CASGGSGSTDTQYF. The CDR3, as DNA: TGCGCCAGCGGGGGTAGCGGGTCCACAGATACGCAGTATTTT.

At least ten counts were recorded for this clonotype. V gene TRBV7-2 combines with J gene TRBJ2-7; D remains unclear. Germline CDR1 and CDR2: SGHTA and FQGNSA. V was trimmed by 2 bases and J by 2 bases, leaving 7 bases between them. The CDR3 is 13 residues long. The DNA for the CDR3 is TGTGCCAGCAGCTTACGGAGAGCCTACGAGCAGTACTTC. Translated: CASSLRRAYEQYF.

This clonotype was picked up many times. Germline and junction disagree at one end, which may indicate a read error. This chain connects TRBV7-8 to TRBJ1-1, with D possibly being TRBD1 (5 bases). This CDR3 contains 15 residues. Germline assignment: CDR1 SGHVS and CDR2 FQNEAQ. The CDR3 spells CASSIATGGPTEAFF. For the CDR3, the DNA is TGTGCCAGCAGCATAGCAACAGGCGGTCCCACTGAAGCTTTCTTT. The whole variable domain, filled in from reference TRBV7-8 and TRBJ1-1, reads GAGVSQSPRYKVAKRGQDVALRCDPISGHVSLFWYQQALGQGPEFLTYFQNEAQLDKSGLPSDRFFAERPEGSVSTLKIQRTQQEDSAVYLCASSIATGGPTEAFFGQGTRLTVV.

This clonotype was seen ten or more times. The rearrangement uses TRBV7-7 and TRBJ2-1; 9 positions agree with TRBD2. V shed 5 bases, J shed 5 bases, and the junction held 7 bases outside the gene matches. CDR3 size: 15 residues. CDR1 is SSHAT, CDR2 FNYEAQ, per germline (reference sequence). The CDR3 here is CASSPRTSDNNEQFF. CDR3 DNA: TGTGCCAGCAGCCCCCGGACTAGCGATAACAATGAGCAGTTCTTC.

The chain carries TRBV19 and TRBJ2-7; maybe TRBD1 (5 bases). CDR3 length equals 13 residues. Trimming pared 6 bases from V and 4 bases from J, leaving 13 bases between. From germline, CDR1 is LNHDA and CDR2 SQIVND (reference sequence). Written as DNA, the CDR3 is TGTGCCAGTAGCCTAGGGGTCGGATACGAGCAGTACTTC. Amino acid sequence: CASSLGVGYEQYF.

This clonotype was observed at least ten times. The chain is built from TRBV7-6 and TRBJ2-5, with D unresolved. Trimming stripped 1 base from V and 9 bases from J, with 6 bases between. There are 11 residues in the CDR3. Per the germline V gene, CDR1 is SGHVS and CDR2 is FNYEAQ. The CDR3 coding sequence is TGTGCCAGCAGCTTAGGCCAAGCCCAGTACTTC. Protein sequence: CASSLGQAQYF.

This clonotype appeared many times. The chain links TRBV29-1 to TRBJ2-7; 12 positions agree with TRBD2. Trimming cost V 5 bases and J 0 bases; bases outside gene matches: 5. The CDR3 totals 15 residues. Germline CDR1 SQVTM, CDR2 ANQGSEA. CDR3 in amino acids: CSVRGLAGTSYEQYF. The CDR3 region has the DNA TGCAGCGTTCGGGGACTAGCGGGTACCTCCTACGAGCAGTACTTC.

In its sample, this clonotype was seen many times. The chain links TRBV7-2 to TRBJ2-6; TRBD2 matches 8 bases. The CDR3 spans 16 residues. V lost 3 bases to trimming and J lost 2 bases; unmatched junction nucleotides: 3. Per the germline V gene, CDR1 is SGHTA and CDR2 is FQGNSA. The CDR3, as DNA: TGTGCCAGCAGCTTCGGGGGGGCGCCTGGGGCCAACGTCCTGACTTTC. This translates into CASSFGGAPGANVLTF.

This clonotype was seen many times. The CDR3 bases are TGCAGTGCTAGCCCGGGACAGGGTGGCACAGATACGCAGTATTTT. Amino acid sequence: CSASPGQGGTDTQYF. The chain combines TRBV20-1 with TRBJ2-3, with TRBD1 matching 9 bases. The CDR3 is made up of 15 amino acids. Germline CDR1 and CDR2: DFQATT and SNEGSKA (reference sequence). V lost 3 bases to trimming and J lost 1 base; unmatched junction nucleotides: 5.

The V call is TRBV20-1, the J call TRBJ2-7, with 12 positions matching TRBD2. Unmatched junction bases numbered 5, after V lost 5 bases and J lost 3 bases. The germline CDR1 and CDR2 sequences are DFQATT and SNEGSKA (reference sequence). The CDR3 has 14 residues. For the CDR3, the DNA is TGCAGTGCTCGGACTAGCGGGACCTTCTACGAGCAGTACTTC. Translated: CSARTSGTFYEQYF.